The clone carrying this T cell receptor beta chain has only a few counts. RNA transcripts gave rise to amplified TCR beta CDR3 regions. Initially, a first-round RT-PCR of the TCR CDR3 employed the HTBI primer set. MiXCR, applied by TCRdb to the multiplex PCR reads, yields one record per CDR3 protein. The data show some 250,000 distinct CDR3 sequences, roughly 15% seen once. These data originate in a study of T cells in Graves' hyperthyroidism and ophthalmopathy. The sample of blood was obtained at first hyperthyroidism diagnosis (before any ophthalmopathy symptoms). Input material: blood. The receptor was isolated from a woman between 40 and 55 years old with Graves' hyperthyroidism that later progressed to Graves' ophthalmopathy.

The CDR3 DNA follows: TGTGCCAGCAGTTTACAACCCGGGACAGGGAAATTCAATGAGCAGTTCTTC. Protein sequence: CASSLQPGTGKFNEQFF. The gene calls are TRBV6-1 and TRBJ2-1, with TRBD1 matching over 9 bases. The ends lost 5 bases at V and 6 bases at J; junction bases unmatched: 14. This CDR3 has 17 amino acids. Germline values: CDR1 MNHNS, CDR2 SASEGT.